These 20 T cell receptor beta chains share one sample of origin, sequenced in a study of OX40 agonist ivuxolimab in advanced cancers. TCRdb's copy holds only in-frame clones and misses some; the assay was immunoSEQ multiplex PCR. The repertoire consists of about 50,000 clones, with about 90% occurring once and the leading ten covering roughly 6.9%. Material: CD4+ or CD8+ T cells sorted from blood, obtained in a trial of the OX40 agonist ivuxolimab. These TCRs come from an adult with an advanced solid tumor such as melanoma, head and neck, liver or kidney cancer.

The J gene is TRBJ2-7, the V gene TRBV6-1, with D hard to call. The V gene's germline CDR1 is MNHNS and CDR2 SASEGT. The CDR3 runs to 12 residues. Trimming removed 3 bases from V and 3 bases from J, with 6 bases in between. Written as DNA, the CDR3 is TGTGCCAGCAGTGATTCTGGCTACGAGCAGTACTTC. Its translation is CASSDSGYEQYF.

The J gene is TRBJ2-1, the V gene TRBV6-6; possible D gene TRBD1, 6 bases. The V and J ends lost 6 bases and 3 bases respectively, with 9 bases between them. This CDR3 comprises 13 residues. CDR1 is MNHNY, CDR2 SVGAGI, per germline (reference sequence). Written as DNA, the CDR3 is TGTGCCAGCAGCCGGGACAACTACAATGAGCAGTTCTTC. Its translation: CASSRDNYNEQFF.

The genes are TRBV27 and TRBJ2-7; TRBD2 matches 7 bases. In germline, CDR1 is MNHEY, CDR2 SMNVEV (reference sequence). With V trimmed by 4 bases and J by 4 bases, 10 bases remained unmatched. This CDR3 has 15 residues. CDR3 nucleotides: TGTGCCAGCAGTTCGCCGGGACTAACTGTTTACGAGCAGTACTTC. Its translation is CASSSPGLTVYEQYF.

J is TRBJ2-7 and V is TRBV28; 14 bases are shared with TRBD2. The CDR3 length is 16 residues. Germline CDR1 is MDHEN and CDR2 is SYDVKM. V dropped 1 base and J dropped 2; count of bases not matched to a gene: 1. CDR3: CASSLSGLAGAYEQYF. CDR3 nucleotides: TGTGCCAGCAGTTTATCGGGACTAGCGGGAGCCTACGAGCAGTACTTC. Complete variable domain (other parts from reference TRBV28 and TRBJ2-7): DVKVTQSSRYLVKRTGEKVFLECVQDMDHENMFWYRQDPGLGLRLIYFSYDVKMKEKGDIPEGYSVSREKKERFSLILESASTNQTSMYLCASSLSGLAGAYEQYFGPGTRLTVT.

The chain links TRBV10-1 to TRBJ1-1; D remains unclear. Germline V gene lookup returns CDR1 WNHNN and CDR2 SYGVQD (reference sequence). The CDR3 consists of 13 residues. Trimming took 9 bases from V and 1 from J, leaving 12 bases between them. The chain's CDR3 is CASSPIGNTEAFF. For the CDR3, the DNA is TGCGCCAGTAGCCCGATAGGGAACACTGAAGCTTTCTTT.

The chain is built from TRBV2 and TRBJ2-5; D may be TRBD1 (6 bases). This CDR3 is 12 amino acids long. Trimming shortened V by 10 bases and J by 1 base, and 10 bases separated the two germline ends. From germline, CDR1 is SNHLY and CDR2 FYNNEI. The CDR3 spells CATRGTQETQYF. In DNA, the CDR3 is TGTGCCACCAGGGGCACCCAAGAGACCCAGTACTTC.

The chain uses TRBV6-1 and TRBJ2-2; 9 bases align to TRBD1. Trimming at V came to 5 bases and at J to 4 bases, leaving 5 bases not matched to a gene. The CDR3 sequence is 15 residues long. Germline lookup yields CDR1 MNHNS and CDR2 SASEGT. The CDR3 protein is CASSTKTGGTGELFF. In DNA form, the CDR3 reads TGTGCCAGCAGTACCAAGACAGGGGGCACCGGGGAGCTGTTTTTT.

The V call is TRBV5-6, the J call TRBJ1-1; 10 nucleotides align to TRBD1. CDR1 is SGHDT and CDR2 is YYEEEE in the germline V gene. CDR3 size: 16 residues. V gave up 0 bases and J gave up 4 bases; unmatched junction bases: 6. CDR3 sequence reads: CASSLGGQGVGTEAFF. Written as DNA, the CDR3 is TGTGCCAGCAGCTTGGGAGGACAGGGGGTTGGCACTGAAGCTTTCTTT.

The chain is built from TRBV5-1 and TRBJ2-2; TRBD1 matches 8 bases. The CDR3 is 14 residues long. Losses at the gene ends were 4 bases for V and 4 bases for J; bases not matched to a gene: 3. Germline CDR1 and CDR2: SGHRS and YFSETQ. DNA of the CDR3: TGCGCCAGCAGCCGGGACAGGAGCACCGGGGAGCTGTTTTTT. It is translated as CASSRDRSTGELFF.

The V call is TRBV7-2, the J call TRBJ2-2; 12 bases agree with TRBD2. The CDR3 loop spans 15 amino acids. The V gene's germline CDR1 is SGHTA and CDR2 FQGNSA. J gave up 7 bases and V 4 bases, and 4 bases lay outside the gene matches. CDR3 DNA sequence: TGTGCCAGCAGCTCTAGCGGGAGGGCGAGCGGGGAGCTGTTTTTT. Translated, it gives CASSSSGRASGELFF.

The chain employs TRBV15 and TRBJ2-5; D uncertain. Germline CDR1 is LNHNV and CDR2 is YYDKDF (reference sequence). CDR3 length: 15 amino acids. V lost 2 bases and J lost 1, with 11 bases in between. In DNA form, the CDR3 reads TGTGCCACCAGCAGATTAAAAGGCAGCCAAGAGACCCAGTACTTC. It translates to CATSRLKGSQETQYF.

The chain recombines TRBV6-1 with TRBJ2-7; perhaps TRBD2 as D (5 bases). The CDR3 consists of 12 residues. The V gene's germline CDR1 is MNHNS and CDR2 SASEGT. V dropped 4 bases and J dropped 4 bases, with 8 bases sitting between them. The CDR3 protein is CASSVEGYEQYF. The CDR3 DNA reads TGTGCCAGCAGTGTCGAGGGATACGAGCAGTACTTC.

This chain joins TRBV10-1 and TRBJ1-2, with a weak D call TRBD1 (5 bases). Germline V gives CDR1 WNHNN, CDR2 SYGVQD (reference sequence). The CDR3 loop spans 14 amino acids. Trimming shortened V by 0 bases and J by 4 bases, and 9 bases separated the two germline ends. CDR3 in DNA: TGCGCCAGCAGTGAGTCGACGGGACCCTATGGCTACACCTTC. This translates into CASSESTGPYGYTF.

The chain employs TRBV5-1 and TRBJ2-5; 8 bases are a match to TRBD1. Losses at the gene ends were 0 bases for V and 5 bases for J; bases not matched to a gene: 3. Germline loops: CDR1 SGHRS, CDR2 YFSETQ. This CDR3 is 14 amino acids long. This CDR3 reads CASSLEQGGETQYF. The CDR3 nucleotides read TGCGCCAGCAGCTTGGAACAGGGGGGTGAGACCCAGTACTTC.

The rearrangement joins TRBV28 to TRBJ1-2, with 10 bases identical to TRBD1. Unmatched junction bases numbered 5, after V lost 2 bases and J lost 5 bases. This CDR3 has 15 residues. Per germline, CDR1 MDHEN and CDR2 SYDVKM. The CDR3: CASSLGDRGNYGYTF. The CDR3 DNA reads as TGTGCCAGCAGTTTAGGGGACAGGGGAAATTATGGCTACACCTTC.

This clone is a singleton in its sample. The genes are TRBV15 and TRBJ1-5, with unresolved D. This CDR3 has 15 amino acids. The V and J ends lost 6 bases and 1 base respectively, with 13 bases between them. Looked up from germline, CDR1 is LNHNV and CDR2 is YYDKDF (reference sequence). In nucleotides, the CDR3 is TGTGCCACCAGGGGCTTCGCCGGGAGCAATCAGCCCCAGCATTTT. Translated, it gives CATRGFAGSNQPQHF.

CDR3 amino acids: CASSVERERTGELFF. The CDR3 coding sequence is TGTGCCAGCAGCGTAGAAAGGGAGCGGACCGGGGAGCTGTTTTTT. V is TRBV9 and J is TRBJ2-2; D may be TRBD2 (5 bases). Between the trimmed V and J ends, which lost 0 bases and 5 bases, there was a span of 11 bases. CDR1 and CDR2 (germline): SGDLS, YYNGEE. The CDR3 runs 15 residues.

The V gene is TRBV5-1, the J gene TRBJ2-7; maybe TRBD1 (6 bases). Between the trimmed V and J ends, which lost 4 bases and 6 bases, there was a span of 11 bases. Germline CDR1 SGHRS, CDR2 YFSETQ. This CDR3 spans 12 amino acids. CDR3 sequence: CASSIGQTEQYF. The CDR3 DNA sequence: TGCGCCAGCAGCATAGGACAGACCGAGCAGTACTTC.

The chain joins TRBV4-1 to TRBJ2-1, with D unresolved. Germline assignment: CDR1 MGHRA and CDR2 YSYEKL. The CDR3 is made up of 15 amino acids. V dropped 0 bases and J dropped 12 bases, with 18 bases sitting between them. CDR3 residues: CASSQDLVALPAQFF. Here the CDR3 DNA reads TGCGCCAGCAGCCAAGATCTCGTGGCACTGCCTGCGCAGTTCTTC.

As concerns this clone: Compared with germline, one end of the junction differs, possibly owing to a read error. The chain carries TRBV15 and TRBJ2-7; D remains unclear. The germline CDR1 and CDR2 sequences are LNHNV and YYDKDF (reference sequence). The CDR3 runs 14 residues. The CDR3 DNA reads TGTGCCACCAGCAGAGGTTTTAGCTCCCACGAGCAGTACTTC. Translating it yields CATSRGFSSHEQYF.